The 8 T cell receptor beta chains below were found in one sample sequenced in a study of blood T cell repertoires in COVID-19. TCRdb's table, derived via immunoSEQ multiplex PCR, lists solely in-frame clones and lacks some. Counted here are 25,000 to 35,000 clones, approximately 67% occurring once; the ten biggest clones make up approximately 16%. The sequencing input was peripheral blood. The receptors originated from a human donor in a cohort sampled during active COVID-19.

This chain joins TRBV3-1 (or the pseudogene TRBV3-2) and TRBJ2-2, with 10 positions matching TRBD1. Germline loops: CDR1 LGHDT, CDR2 YNNKEL (reference sequence). Trimming at V came to 1 base and at J to 5 bases, leaving 1 base not matched to a gene. The CDR3 is 15 residues long. The CDR3 region is CASSQGQGATGELFF. CDR3 in DNA: TGTGCCAGCAGCCAAGGACAGGGGGCGACCGGGGAGCTGTTTTTT.

This chain links TRBV7-2 with TRBJ2-1, with a possible D match to TRBD1 (6 bases). Trimming shortened V by 8 bases and J by 5 bases, and 16 bases separated the two germline ends. CDR1 SGHTA and CDR2 FQGNSA come from the germline V gene. The CDR3 is 14 amino acids. CDR3: CASSRGGINNEQFF. CDR3 nucleotides: TGTGCCAGCTCCAGGGGTGGAATAAACAATGAGCAGTTCTTC.

The chain uses TRBV7-6 and TRBJ2-6; no firm D call. From germline, CDR1 is SGHVS and CDR2 FNYEAQ. V shed 1 base and J shed 0 bases, with 10 bases lying between them. The CDR3 has 17 amino acids. The CDR3 protein is CASSLEPQTSGANVLTF. DNA for the CDR3: TGTGCCAGCAGCTTAGAACCACAGACCTCTGGGGCCAACGTCCTGACTTTC.

CDR3 sequence (DNA): TGTGCCAGCAGTTACTCGGGCCGGGACAGGGGTGCGAATCAGCCCCAGCATTTT. It codes for CASSYSGRDRGANQPQHF. The gene calls are TRBV6-2 or TRBV6-3 and TRBJ1-5, with 10 nucleotides matching TRBD1. Germline V CDR1 and CDR2: MNHEY, SVGEGT. V shed 0 bases and J 4 bases; nucleotides not matched to a gene: 9. CDR3 length equals 18 residues.

This clone turned up a few times. The chain joins TRBV19 to TRBJ1-2, with unresolved D. Germline V lookup: CDR1 LNHDA, CDR2 SQIVND (reference sequence). V was pared by 1 base and J by 3 bases, with 15 bases between. The CDR3 runs 16 residues. The DNA of the CDR3 is TGTGCCAGTAGTATAGTTGGGAGGAAGCTGGACTATGGCTACACCTTC. Encoded protein: CASSIVGRKLDYGYTF.

The chain couples TRBV11-2 to TRBJ2-7; TRBD1 agrees at 9 bases. The CDR3 totals 18 residues. Trimming removed 4 bases from V and 5 bases from J; junction bases left unmatched: 18. Germline V gene lookup returns CDR1 SGHAT and CDR2 FQNNGV. The CDR3: CASSSRAGQGSFGDEQYF. The CDR3 region has the DNA TGTGCCAGCAGCTCCCGTGCGGGACAGGGCTCTTTCGGTGACGAGCAGTACTTC.

The chain combines TRBV19 with TRBJ1-4; 12 bases fit TRBD1. V gave up 5 bases and J gave up 3 bases; unmatched junction bases: 4. CDR3 size: 16 residues. Germline CDR1 is LNHDA and CDR2 is SQIVND (reference sequence). CDR3 nucleotides: TGTGCCAGTAGTCCGGGACAGGGGGCTCCTAATGAAAAACTGTTTTTT. Its protein product is CASSPGQGAPNEKLFF.

The V and J genes are TRBV12-2 and TRBJ1-2; TRBD1, as called in the table, went unchecked against the DNA. TRBV12-2 is flagged as a pseudogene. CDR3 size: 16 residues. The CDR3 region is CASRLEQQGVDYGYTF. Written as DNA, the CDR3 is TGTGCAAGTCGCTTAGAACAACAGGGAGTAGACTATGGCTACACCTTC.